This T cell receptor beta chain originates from a study of blood T cells in healthy people across ages. Regarding the study as a whole: Per-million-T-cell TCR beta diversity fell roughly linearly with age.

The use of a sample-barcoded 5' primer and a J-beta primer mix characterized a second PCR of roughly 6 to 11 cycles. TCRdb recomputed calls from the 5' RACE reads with MiXCR, one row per CDR3 protein. The table includes over 1,500,000 distinct CDR3 sequences, 49% detected once. This CDR3 spans 20 amino acids. V was shortened by 3 bases and J by 0 bases, with 27 bases between the two germline ends. The germline V gene encodes CDR1 LGHNA and CDR2 YSLEER. This clonotype has only a few counts. Its antigen is not identified. The sequenced sample was blood. This clonotype was obtained from a woman aged 40 to 50 in good health. The chain employs TRBV4-3 and TRBJ2-7; D is possibly TRBD1 (6 bases). CDR3 sequence reads: CASSQGPQDRTRLFSYEQYF. CDR3 nucleotides: TGCGCCAGCAGCCAGGGACCTCAGGACAGAACTAGACTTTTCTCCTACGAGCAGTACTTC.